This T cell receptor beta chain derives from a study of shared clonotypes between healthy human individuals. The study's findings and limits: It was expected that sequencing depth would affect clonotype sharing among donors. Relative to their counterparts shared across all four donors, non-shared clonotypes exhibited diminished generation probabilities. Shared clonotypes: about 5.3% naive CD4, roughly 3.5% naive CD8, 2.3% memory CD4, approximately 0.41% memory CD8.

Germline CDR1 reads MDHEN; CDR2 reads SYDVKM. V gave up 3 bases and J gave up 7 bases; unmatched junction bases: 13. The CDR3 is 17 residues long. About this clone: What it binds is unknown.

Original data processing: Filtering of immunoSEQ junctional sequences could not match full-length read filtering. Only in-frame clones appear in the TCRdb table, and some are missing; sequencing was by immunoSEQ multiplex PCR. V and J calls and clone size are given by that table; D and trimming were obtained from the DNA. The sample consists of some 2,500,000 clones, 90% to 95% of them appearing once. Sequenced material: naive CD4+ T cells from PBMCs. As to subset: CD45RA+ positively selected. The TCR comes from a man aged 18 to 30 in good health. Some clones in this sample may be carry-over from other donors' samples. The V and J genes are TRBV28 and TRBJ1-4; 8 nucleotides agree with TRBD1. CDR3 nucleotide sequence: TGTGCCAGCAGTTTTTCTATCGGCAGGGGGCGGGTTGAAAAACTGTTTTTT. It codes for CASSFSIGRGRVEKLFF.